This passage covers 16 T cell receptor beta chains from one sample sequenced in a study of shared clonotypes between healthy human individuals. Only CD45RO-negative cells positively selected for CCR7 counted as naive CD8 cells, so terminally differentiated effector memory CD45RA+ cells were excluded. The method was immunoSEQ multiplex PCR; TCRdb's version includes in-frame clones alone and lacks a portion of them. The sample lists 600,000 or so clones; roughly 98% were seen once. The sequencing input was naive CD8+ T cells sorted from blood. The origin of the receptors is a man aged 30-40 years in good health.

CDR3 bases: TGTGCCAGCAGCTTGGAAGTGGGACTAGCGGGAGGCAATGAGCAGTTCTTC. It yields the protein CASSLEVGLAGGNEQFF. The V and J genes are TRBV11-2 and TRBJ2-1; TRBD2 matches at 15 bases. The CDR3 totals 17 residues. The J segment lost 6 bases and the V segment lost 3 bases, leaving 6 bases of the junction unmatched. Germline lookup yields CDR1 SGHAT and CDR2 FQNNGV. The full variable domain, its missing parts supplied by reference TRBV11-2 and TRBJ2-1, is EAGVAQSPRYKIIEKRQSVAFWCNPISGHATLYWYQQILGQGPKLLIQFQNNGVVDDSQLPKDRFSAERLKGVDSTLKIQPAKLEDSAVYLCASSLEVGLAGGNEQFFGPGTRLTVL.

The CDR3 is CASRHPPLVAGKDEQFF. The CDR3 bases are TGTGCCAGCAGACATCCCCCCCTGGTAGCGGGAAAGGATGAGCAGTTCTTC. The chain employs TRBV11-2 and TRBJ2-1, with 8 bases matching TRBD2. Per germline, CDR1 SGHAT and CDR2 FQNNGV. The CDR3 extends over 17 amino acids. Losses at the gene ends were 6 bases for V and 8 bases for J; bases not matched to a gene: 18.

CDR3 DNA: TGTGCCAGCAGCTCCCCACCGGGACTAGCGGGAGGGAGCTCCTACAATGAGCAGTTCTTC. Translation: CASSSPPGLAGGSSYNEQFF. This sequence joins TRBV7-8 and TRBJ2-1, with 16 bases matching TRBD2. J was trimmed by 0 bases and V by 4 bases; bases with no gene match: 9. The germline CDR1 and CDR2 sequences are SGHVS and FQNEAQ. The CDR3 contains 20 residues. Based on the CDR3 plus reference TRBV7-8 and TRBJ2-1, the full variable domain is GAGVSQSPRYKVAKRGQDVALRCDPISGHVSLFWYQQALGQGPEFLTYFQNEAQLDKSGLPSDRFFAERPEGSVSTLKIQRTQQEDSAVYLCASSSPPGLAGGSSYNEQFFGPGTRLTVL.

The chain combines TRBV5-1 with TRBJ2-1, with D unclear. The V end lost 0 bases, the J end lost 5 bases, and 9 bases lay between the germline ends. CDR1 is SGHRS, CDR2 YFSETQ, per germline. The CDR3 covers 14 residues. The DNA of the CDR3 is TGCGCCAGCAGCTTGGTGGACGGAAACAATGAGCAGTTCTTC. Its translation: CASSLVDGNNEQFF. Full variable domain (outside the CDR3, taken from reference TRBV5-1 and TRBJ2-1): KAGVTQTPRYLIKTRGQQVTLSCSPISGHRSVSWYQQTPGQGLQFLFEYFSETQRNKGNFPGRFSGRQFSNSRSEMNVSTLELGDSALYLCASSLVDGNNEQFFGPGTRLTVL.

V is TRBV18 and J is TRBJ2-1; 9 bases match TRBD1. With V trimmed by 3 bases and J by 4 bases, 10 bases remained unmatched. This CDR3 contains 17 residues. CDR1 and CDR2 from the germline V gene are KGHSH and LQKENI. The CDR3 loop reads CASSPQDGTGIYNEQFF. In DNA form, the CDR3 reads TGTGCCAGCTCACCCCAGGACGGGACAGGGATATACAATGAGCAGTTCTTC. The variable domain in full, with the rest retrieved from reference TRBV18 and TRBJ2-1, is NAGVMQNPRHLVRRRGQEARLRCSPMKGHSHVYWYRQLPEEGLKFMVYLQKENIIDESGMPKERFSAEFPKEGPSILRIQQVVRGDSAAYFCASSPQDGTGIYNEQFFGPGTRLTVL.

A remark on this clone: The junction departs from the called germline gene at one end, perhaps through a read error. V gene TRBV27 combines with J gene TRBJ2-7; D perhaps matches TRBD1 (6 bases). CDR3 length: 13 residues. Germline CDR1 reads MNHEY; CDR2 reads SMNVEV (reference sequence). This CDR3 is CASGLTGTYEQYF. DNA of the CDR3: TGTGCCAGCGGTTTAACAGGGACCTACGAGCAGTACTTC.

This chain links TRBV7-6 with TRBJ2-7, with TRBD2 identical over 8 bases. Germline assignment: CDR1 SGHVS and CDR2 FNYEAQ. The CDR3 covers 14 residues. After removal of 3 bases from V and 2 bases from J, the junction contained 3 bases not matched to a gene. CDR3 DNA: TGTGCCAGCAGCTTCGCGGGACTAGCCTACGAGCAGTACTTC. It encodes CASSFAGLAYEQYF.

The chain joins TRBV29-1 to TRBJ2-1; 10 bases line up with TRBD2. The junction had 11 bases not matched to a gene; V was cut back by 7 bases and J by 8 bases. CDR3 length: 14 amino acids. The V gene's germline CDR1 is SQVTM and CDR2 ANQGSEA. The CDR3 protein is CSADTSGTIDEQFF. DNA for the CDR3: TGCAGCGCCGATACTAGCGGGACAATCGATGAGCAGTTCTTC.

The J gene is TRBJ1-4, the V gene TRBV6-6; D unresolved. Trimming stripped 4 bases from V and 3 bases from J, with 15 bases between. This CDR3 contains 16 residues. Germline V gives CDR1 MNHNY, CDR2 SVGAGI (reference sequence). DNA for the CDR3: TGTGCCAGCAGTTCTATAACCATCGGGGCTAATGAAAAACTGTTTTTT. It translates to CASSSITIGANEKLFF.

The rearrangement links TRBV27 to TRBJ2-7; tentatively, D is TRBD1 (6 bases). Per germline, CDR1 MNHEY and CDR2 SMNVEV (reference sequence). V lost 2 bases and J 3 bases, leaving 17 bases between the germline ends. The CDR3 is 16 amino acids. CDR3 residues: CASSLKAPGEYYEQYF. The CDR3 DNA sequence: TGTGCCAGCAGTTTAAAGGCTCCAGGGGAGTACTACGAGCAGTACTTC.

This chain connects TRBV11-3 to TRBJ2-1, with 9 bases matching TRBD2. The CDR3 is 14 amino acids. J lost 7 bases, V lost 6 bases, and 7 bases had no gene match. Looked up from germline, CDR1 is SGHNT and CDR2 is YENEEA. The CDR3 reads CASSRREGQNEQFF. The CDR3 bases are TGTGCCAGCAGTCGGCGGGAGGGCCAAAATGAGCAGTTCTTC.

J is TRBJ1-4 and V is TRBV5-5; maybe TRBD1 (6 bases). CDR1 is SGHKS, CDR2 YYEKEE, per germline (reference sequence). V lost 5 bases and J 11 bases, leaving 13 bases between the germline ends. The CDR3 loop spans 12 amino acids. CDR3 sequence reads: CASRENRDKLFF. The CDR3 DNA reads TGTGCCAGCAGGGAGAACAGGGATAAACTGTTTTTT.

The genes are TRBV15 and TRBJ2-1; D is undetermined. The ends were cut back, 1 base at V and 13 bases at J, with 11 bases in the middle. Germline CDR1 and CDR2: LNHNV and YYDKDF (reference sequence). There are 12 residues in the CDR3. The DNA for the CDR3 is TGTGCCACCAGCAGAGGGAATAGCCACCAGTTCTTC. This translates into CATSRGNSHQFF. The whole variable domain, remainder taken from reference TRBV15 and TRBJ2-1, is DAMVIQNPRYQVTQFGKPVTLSCSQTLNHNVMYWYQQKSSQAPKLLFHYYDKDFNNEADTPDNFQSRRPNTSFCFLDIRSPGLGDTAMYLCATSRGNSHQFFGPGTRLTVL.

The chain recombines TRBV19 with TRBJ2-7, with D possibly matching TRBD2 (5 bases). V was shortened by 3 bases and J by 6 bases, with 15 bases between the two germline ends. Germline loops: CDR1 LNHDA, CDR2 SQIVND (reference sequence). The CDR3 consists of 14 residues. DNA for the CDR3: TGTGCCAGTAGTATTAGGGAGAGGGAGTCCGAGCAGTACTTC. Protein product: CASSIRERESEQYF.

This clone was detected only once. CDR3 coding DNA: TGTGCCAGCGGACTAGCGGGGTACACAGATACGCAGTATTTT. Its protein is CASGLAGYTDTQYF. V is TRBV25-1 and J is TRBJ2-3, with 12 bases aligning to TRBD2. Looked up from germline, CDR1 is MGHDK and CDR2 is SYGVNS. Trimming removed 8 bases from V and 2 bases from J; junction bases left unmatched: 2. There are 14 residues in the CDR3.

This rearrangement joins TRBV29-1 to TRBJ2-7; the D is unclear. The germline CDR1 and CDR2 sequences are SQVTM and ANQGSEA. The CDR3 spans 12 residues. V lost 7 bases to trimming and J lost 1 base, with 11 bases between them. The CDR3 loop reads CSGSDGSYEQYF. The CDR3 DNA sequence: TGCAGCGGATCGGACGGGTCCTACGAGCAGTACTTC.